The clone carrying this T cell receptor (beta chain) was detected a few times. The antigen is undetermined. These data originate in a study of cytomegalovirus exposure and HLA in healthy donors. The CDR3 has 13 amino acids. Germline values: CDR1 PRHDT, CDR2 FYEKMQ (reference sequence). V gave up 6 bases and J gave up 8 bases, with 14 bases separating them. 60 Vbeta and 13 Jbeta primers were used in PCR. Clones were sequenced by immunoSEQ multiplex PCR, and TCRdb holds only the in-frame ones, with some missing. The sample has about 120,000 clones, around 77% seen once. Study results and limitations: An ancestry cluster, one associated with Asian ancestry, reportedly showed fewer N-insertions than the 666-donor mean in a later analysis. Solely CMV serostatus was available to characterize immune exposure.

The TCR comes from a man in his late teens or twenties in good health and CMV-seropositive. Sequenced material: PBMCs. V usage is TRBV13 and J usage is TRBJ2-1; D not certain. The CDR3 DNA sequence: TGTGCCAGCAGTCCGATTAGCACTCATGAGCAGTTCTTC. It is translated as CASSPISTHEQFF.